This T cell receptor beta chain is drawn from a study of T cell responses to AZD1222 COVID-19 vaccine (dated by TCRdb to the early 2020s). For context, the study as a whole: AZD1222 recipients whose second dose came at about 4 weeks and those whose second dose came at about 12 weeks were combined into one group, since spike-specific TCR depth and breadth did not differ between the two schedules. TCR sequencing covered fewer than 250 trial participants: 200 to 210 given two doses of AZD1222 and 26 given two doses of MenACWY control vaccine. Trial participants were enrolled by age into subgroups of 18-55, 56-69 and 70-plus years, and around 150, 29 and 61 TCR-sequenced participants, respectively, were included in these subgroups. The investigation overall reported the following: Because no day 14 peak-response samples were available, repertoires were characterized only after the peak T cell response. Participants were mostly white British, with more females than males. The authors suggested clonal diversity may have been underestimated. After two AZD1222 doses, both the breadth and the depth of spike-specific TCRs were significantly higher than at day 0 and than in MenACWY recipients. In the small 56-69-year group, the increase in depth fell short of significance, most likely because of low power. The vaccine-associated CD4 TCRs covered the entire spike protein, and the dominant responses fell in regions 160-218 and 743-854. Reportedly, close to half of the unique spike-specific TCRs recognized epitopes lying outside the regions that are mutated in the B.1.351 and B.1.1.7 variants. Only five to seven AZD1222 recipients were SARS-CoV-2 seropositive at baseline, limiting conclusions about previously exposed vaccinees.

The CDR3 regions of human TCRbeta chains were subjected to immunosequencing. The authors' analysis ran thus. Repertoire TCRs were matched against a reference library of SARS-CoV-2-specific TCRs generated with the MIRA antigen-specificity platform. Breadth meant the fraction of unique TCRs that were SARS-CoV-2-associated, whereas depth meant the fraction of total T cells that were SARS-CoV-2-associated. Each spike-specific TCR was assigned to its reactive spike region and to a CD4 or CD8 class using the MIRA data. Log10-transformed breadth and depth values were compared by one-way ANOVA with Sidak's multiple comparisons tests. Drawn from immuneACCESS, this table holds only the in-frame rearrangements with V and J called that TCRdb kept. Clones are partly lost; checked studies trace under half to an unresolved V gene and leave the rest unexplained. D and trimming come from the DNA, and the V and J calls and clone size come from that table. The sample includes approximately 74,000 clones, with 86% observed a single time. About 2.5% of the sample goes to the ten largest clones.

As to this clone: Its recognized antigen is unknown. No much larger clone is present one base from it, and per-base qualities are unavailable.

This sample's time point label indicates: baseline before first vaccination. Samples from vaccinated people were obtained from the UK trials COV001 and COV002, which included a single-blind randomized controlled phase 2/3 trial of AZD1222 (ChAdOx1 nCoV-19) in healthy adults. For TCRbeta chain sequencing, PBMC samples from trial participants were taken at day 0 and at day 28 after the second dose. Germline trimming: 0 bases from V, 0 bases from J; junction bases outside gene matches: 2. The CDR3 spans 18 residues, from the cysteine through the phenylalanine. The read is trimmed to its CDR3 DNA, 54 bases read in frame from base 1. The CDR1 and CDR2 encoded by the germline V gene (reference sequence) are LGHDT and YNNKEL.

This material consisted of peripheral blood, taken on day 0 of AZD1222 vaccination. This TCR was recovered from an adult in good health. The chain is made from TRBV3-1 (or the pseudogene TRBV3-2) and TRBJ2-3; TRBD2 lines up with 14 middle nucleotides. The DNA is TGTGCCAGCAGCCAAGATCGACTAGCGGGAGGGAGCACAGATACGCAGTATTTT. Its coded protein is CASSQDRLAGGSTDTQYF.